The 15 T cell receptor beta chains listed next were all sequenced from one sample in a study of long-term antiretroviral therapy in people with HIV. The assay used was immunoSEQ (version v3.0), run at survey level. The protocol was immunoSEQ multiplex PCR, while the TCRdb copy is restricted to in-frame clones and leaves out a portion. Of about 36,000 clones in the sample, roughly four fifths were seen once. Sequenced material: unsorted PBMCs, taken 0.6 years after starting antiretroviral therapy. These receptors were collected from a man between 18 and 29 years old with HIV.

This clone was recorded only once. This chain joins TRBV28 and TRBJ2-7; tentatively, D is TRBD1 (6 bases). The CDR3 is 12 amino acids. Germline CDR1 is MDHEN and CDR2 is SYDVKM. V lost 7 bases and J 0 bases, leaving 7 bases between the germline ends. CDR3 nucleotide sequence: TGTGCCAGCAAGGACAGCTCCTACGAGCAGTACTTC. Residues: CASKDSSYEQYF.

The chain links TRBV27 to TRBJ2-7; D may correspond to TRBD1 or TRBD2 (5 bases each). Looked up from germline, CDR1 is MNHEY and CDR2 is SMNVEV (reference sequence). Trimming cost V 4 bases and J 3 bases, with 10 bases left between them. The CDR3 totals 13 residues. Written as DNA, the CDR3 is TGTGCCAGCAGTTACGGGGCCGGCTACGAGCAGTACTTC. Translating gives CASSYGAGYEQYF.

CDR3 residues: CASSLGNRGTANSPLHF. CDR3 DNA: TGTGCCAGCAGCTTAGGGAACAGGGGGACGGCTAATTCACCCCTCCACTTT. The V gene is TRBV7-9, the J gene TRBJ1-6; TRBD1 aligns across 8 bases. CDR1 SEHNR and CDR2 FQNEAQ come from the germline V gene (reference sequence). CDR3 length equals 17 residues. The ends lost 1 base at V and 6 bases at J; junction bases unmatched: 8.

The V gene is TRBV6-5, the J gene TRBJ2-3; the match to TRBD2 covers 10 bases. This CDR3 has 13 amino acids. Unmatched junction bases numbered 2, after V lost 10 bases and J lost 1 base. In germline, CDR1 is MNHEY, CDR2 SVGAGI. CDR3 DNA: TGTGCCACTGGGACTAGCGGCACAGATACGCAGTATTTT. It encodes CATGTSGTDTQYF.

The chain links TRBV18 to TRBJ2-7; TRBD1 might be the D (6 bases). Germline loops: CDR1 KGHSH, CDR2 LQKENI. The CDR3 is 14 residues long. Trimming removed 1 base from V and 1 base from J, with 8 bases in between. The CDR3 DNA reads as TGTGCCAGCTCACCACGGACAGAATCCTACGAGCAGTACTTC. It codes for CASSPRTESYEQYF.

The CDR3 DNA follows: TGTGCCAGTAGTATAGACGGGAGTTTGTACGAGCAGTACTTC. Amino acid sequence: CASSIDGSLYEQYF. The chain recombines TRBV19 with TRBJ2-7; D may be TRBD2 (6 bases). V was trimmed by 0 bases and J by 4 bases, leaving 10 bases between them. CDR1 and CDR2 from the germline V gene are LNHDA and SQIVND (reference sequence). The CDR3 extends over 14 amino acids.

This clone was found once. The chain is built from TRBV9 and TRBJ2-2, with 8 bases matching TRBD2. V was pared by 7 bases and J by 7 bases, with 12 bases of the junction left unmatched. Per germline, CDR1 SGDLS and CDR2 YYNGEE. The CDR3 covers 15 residues. CDR3 sequence reads: CASGYSGTGGGELFF. The CDR3 DNA reads TGTGCCAGCGGATATAGCGGGACCGGAGGCGGGGAGCTGTTTTTT.

The genes are TRBV5-6 and TRBJ2-1; no firm D call. Germline V gene lookup returns CDR1 SGHDT and CDR2 YYEEEE. The CDR3 consists of 14 residues. Trimming shortened V by 0 bases and J by 3 bases, and 7 bases separated the two germline ends. Here the CDR3 DNA reads TGTGCCAGCAGCTTGGCGGGTTTCTACAATGAGCAGTTCTTC. As protein: CASSLAGFYNEQFF.

The V call is TRBV5-1, the J call TRBJ2-5; perhaps D is TRBD1 or TRBD2 (5 bases each). The CDR3 length is 12 residues. V was cut by 2 bases and J by 4 bases, with 6 bases left in between. The germline V gene has CDR1 SGHRS and CDR2 YFSETQ. CDR3 sequence: CASSFGGETQYF. Written as DNA, the CDR3 is TGCGCCAGCAGCTTTGGGGGAGAGACCCAGTACTTC. The whole variable domain, remainder taken from reference TRBV5-1 and TRBJ2-5, is KAGVTQTPRYLIKTRGQQVTLSCSPISGHRSVSWYQQTPGQGLQFLFEYFSETQRNKGNFPGRFSGRQFSNSRSEMNVSTLELGDSALYLCASSFGGETQYFGPGTRLLVL.

V usage is TRBV11-2 and J usage is TRBJ2-2; D is uncertain. Per germline, CDR1 SGHAT and CDR2 FQNNGV. V lost 4 bases and J lost 6, with 9 bases in between. The CDR3 totals 13 residues. The CDR3 is CASSSAWAGELFF. The CDR3 DNA follows: TGTGCCAGCAGCTCCGCCTGGGCCGGGGAGCTGTTTTTT.

The V call is TRBV7-9, the J call TRBJ2-7; 9 nucleotides agree with TRBD1. The V gene's germline CDR1 is SEHNR and CDR2 FQNEAQ (reference sequence). CDR3 length: 18 amino acids. V dropped 5 bases and J dropped 4; count of bases not matched to a gene: 18. The CDR3 sequence: CASSPPGTGLMGVYEQYF. The CDR3 DNA reads TGTGCCAGCAGCCCTCCCGGGACAGGGCTAATGGGGGTTTACGAGCAGTACTTC.

The chain combines TRBV18 with TRBJ2-6; D possibly corresponds to TRBD1 (6 bases). The CDR3 spans 15 residues. With 5 bases removed from V and 4 bases from J, the gap between germline ends came to 12 bases. Germline lookup yields CDR1 KGHSH and CDR2 LQKENI. In nucleotides, the CDR3 is TGTGCCAGCTCATCCCAGGGGAAAGGGGCCAACGTCCTGACTTTC. Amino acids: CASSSQGKGANVLTF.

The DNA of the CDR3 is TGTGCCAGCAGTCCCCGGGGAGGGGAGGTGGAAAAACTGTTTTTT. It translates to CASSPRGGEVEKLFF. V and J are TRBV28 and TRBJ1-4, with D maybe TRBD1 (5 bases). CDR3 length: 15 residues. The germline V gene encodes CDR1 MDHEN and CDR2 SYDVKM. Trimming pared 5 bases from V and 8 bases from J, leaving 18 bases between.

The chain combines TRBV4-3 with TRBJ2-6; tentative D call: TRBD2 (6 bases). Trimming left V 1 base short and J 2 bases short, with 9 bases between. The germline V gene has CDR1 LGHNA and CDR2 YSLEER. This CDR3 spans 16 amino acids. CDR3 residues: CASSQGTGAGANVLTF. The CDR3 DNA is TGCGCCAGCAGCCAAGGTACGGGAGCTGGGGCCAACGTCCTGACTTTC.

The chain recombines TRBV5-4 with TRBJ2-3; possible D gene TRBD2, 5 bases. With 4 bases removed from V and 0 bases from J, the gap between germline ends came to 6 bases. CDR3 size: 13 residues. From germline, CDR1 is SGHNT and CDR2 YYREEE (reference sequence). CDR3 amino acids: CASSGLSTDTQYF. The DNA of the CDR3 is TGTGCCAGCAGCGGACTCAGCACAGATACGCAGTATTTT.